Given below is one T cell receptor beta chain in context. The germline CDR1 and CDR2 sequences are LGHDT and YNNKEL (reference sequence). The CDR3 spans 13 residues. The V and J ends lost 4 bases and 11 bases, in that order; junction bases with no gene match: 10. This table comes from immunoSEQ multiplex PCR, and its TCRdb copy is limited to in-frame clones, with some not included. The table lists under 300,000 clones, 70% to 90% of them singletons. This entry belongs to a study of blood T cell repertoires in COVID-19. The overall study: The cDNA or gDNA used as material had been derived from T cells, B-cell-depleted T cells, or PBMCs.

Participants, about 18 to 90 years old, spanned about 26 US areas. The sequence derives from a woman aged 45-65 years who had been exposed to COVID-19. The sample comprised PBMCs or T cells enriched from blood (not recorded which). This sequence joins TRBV3-1 (or the pseudogene TRBV3-2) and TRBJ1-1; TRBD1 matches 7 bases. In DNA form, the CDR3 reads TGTGCCAGCAGCCCACGACAGGGTAGTGCGGCTTTCTTT. Translation: CASSPRQGSAAFF.